This T cell receptor beta chain appears in the sequencing data of a study of OX40 agonist ivuxolimab in advanced cancers. Germline V lookup: CDR1 SGHVS, CDR2 FQNEAQ. V shed 5 bases and J shed 0 bases, with 10 bases lying between them. The CDR3 sequence is 14 residues long. Autoimmune disease history or systemic immunosuppression excluded patients. Data came from immunoSEQ multiplex PCR; TCRdb stores just in-frame clones and leaves some out. The sample lists just over 50,000 clones; around 77% were seen once. The sequence came from an adult with an advanced solid tumor such as melanoma, head and neck, liver or kidney cancer. The rearrangement uses TRBV7-8 and TRBJ1-1; D possibly corresponds to TRBD1 (5 bases). The sample here was CD4+ or CD8+ T cells sorted from blood, taken in a trial of the OX40 agonist ivuxolimab. The CDR3 coding sequence is TGTGCCAGCAGCGGCAGGGTTTTGAACACTGAAGCTTTCTTT. This translates into CASSGRVLNTEAFF. Drawing the rest from reference TRBV7-8 and TRBJ1-1, the complete variable domain is GAGVSQSPRYKVAKRGQDVALRCDPISGHVSLFWYQQALGQGPEFLTYFQNEAQLDKSGLPSDRFFAERPEGSVSTLKIQRTQQEDSAVYLCASSGRVLNTEAFFGQGTRLTVV.